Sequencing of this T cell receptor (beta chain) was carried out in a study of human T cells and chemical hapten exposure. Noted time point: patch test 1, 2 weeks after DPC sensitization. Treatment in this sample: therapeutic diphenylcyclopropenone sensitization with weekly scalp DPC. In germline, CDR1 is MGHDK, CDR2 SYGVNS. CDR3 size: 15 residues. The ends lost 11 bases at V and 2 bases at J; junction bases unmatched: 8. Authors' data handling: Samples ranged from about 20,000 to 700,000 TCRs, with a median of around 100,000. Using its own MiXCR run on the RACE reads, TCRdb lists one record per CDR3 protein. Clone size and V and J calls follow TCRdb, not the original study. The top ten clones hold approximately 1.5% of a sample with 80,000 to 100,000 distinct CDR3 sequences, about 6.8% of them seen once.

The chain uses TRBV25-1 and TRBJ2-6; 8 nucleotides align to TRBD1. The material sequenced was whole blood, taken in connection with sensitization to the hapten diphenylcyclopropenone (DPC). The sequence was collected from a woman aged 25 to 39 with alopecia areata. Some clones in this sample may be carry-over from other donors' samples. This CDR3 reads CAPKSDRAGANVLTF. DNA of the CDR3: TGTGCCCCTAAATCGGACAGGGCTGGGGCCAACGTCCTGACTTTC. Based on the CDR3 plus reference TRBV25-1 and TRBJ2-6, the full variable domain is EADIYQTPRYLVIGTGKKITLECSQTMGHDKMYWYQQDPGMELHLIHYSYGVNSTEKGDLSSESTVSRIRTEHFPLTLESARPSHTSQYLCAPKSDRAGANVLTFGAGSRLTVL.